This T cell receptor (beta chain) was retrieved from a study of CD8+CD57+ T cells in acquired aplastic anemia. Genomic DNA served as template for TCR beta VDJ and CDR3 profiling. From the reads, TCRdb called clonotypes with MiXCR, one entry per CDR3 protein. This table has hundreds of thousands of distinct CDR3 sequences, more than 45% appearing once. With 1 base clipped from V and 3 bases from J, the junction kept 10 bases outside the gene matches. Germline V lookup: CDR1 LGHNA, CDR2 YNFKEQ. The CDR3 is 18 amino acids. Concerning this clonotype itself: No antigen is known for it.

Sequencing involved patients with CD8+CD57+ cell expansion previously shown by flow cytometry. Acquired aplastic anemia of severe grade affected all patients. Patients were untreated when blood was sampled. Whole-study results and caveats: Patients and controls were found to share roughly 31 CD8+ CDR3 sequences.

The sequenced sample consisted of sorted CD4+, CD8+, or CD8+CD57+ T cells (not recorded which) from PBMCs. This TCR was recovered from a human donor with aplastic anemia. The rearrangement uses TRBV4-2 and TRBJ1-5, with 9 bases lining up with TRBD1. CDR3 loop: CASSQGMPWTGVNQPQHF. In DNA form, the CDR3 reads TGTGCCAGCAGCCAAGGGATGCCCTGGACAGGGGTCAATCAGCCCCAGCATTTT.